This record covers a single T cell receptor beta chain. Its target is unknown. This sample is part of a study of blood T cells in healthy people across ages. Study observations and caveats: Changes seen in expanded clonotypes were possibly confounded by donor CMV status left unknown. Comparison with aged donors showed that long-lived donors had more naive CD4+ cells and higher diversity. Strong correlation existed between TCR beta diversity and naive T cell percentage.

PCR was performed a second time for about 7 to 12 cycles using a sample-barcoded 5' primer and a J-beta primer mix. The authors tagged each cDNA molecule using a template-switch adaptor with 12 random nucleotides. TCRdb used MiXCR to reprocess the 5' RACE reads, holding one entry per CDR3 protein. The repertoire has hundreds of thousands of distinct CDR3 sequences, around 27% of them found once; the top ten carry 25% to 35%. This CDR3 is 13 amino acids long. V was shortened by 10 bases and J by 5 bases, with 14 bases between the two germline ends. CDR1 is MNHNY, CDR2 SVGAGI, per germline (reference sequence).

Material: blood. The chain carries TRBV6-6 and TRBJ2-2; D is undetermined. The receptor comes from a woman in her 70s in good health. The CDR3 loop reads CATYSGGTGELFF. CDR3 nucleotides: TGTGCCACTTATAGTGGTGGGACCGGGGAGCTGTTTTTT.